This T cell receptor (beta chain) appears in the sequencing data of a study of blood T cell repertoires in COVID-19. As for the study in general: Acute-phase and convalescent COVID-19 samples originated in the United States, Italy and Spain. Sources were T cells, B-cell-depleted T cells, or PBMCs; the material itself was cDNA or gDNA.

Authors' analysis steps: Amplification from reference gene primers served as the basis for estimated nucleated cell counts. Sequencing was performed with immunoSEQ multiplex PCR; in TCRdb, only in-frame clones are kept and a portion is missing. Clonal size and the V and J genes are those of that table, whereas D and trimming came from the DNA. In the table there are some 260,000 clones, 88% of which are singletons. Germline assignment: CDR1 MNHEY and CDR2 SVGAGI. V dropped 0 bases and J dropped 3; count of bases not matched to a gene: 2. This CDR3 has 15 residues. This clonotype was obtained from a man at least 80 years old with acute or convalescent COVID-19. The genes are TRBV6-5 and TRBJ2-7; 10 bases are a match to TRBD1. The sequencing input was peripheral blood. The CDR3 nucleotides read TGTGCCAGCAGTTACTCGGGGACAGGGGTCTACGAGCAGTACTTC. Translation gives CASSYSGTGVYEQYF.